This T cell receptor (beta chain) was profiled in a study of blood T cells in healthy people across ages. Points on this clonotype: Antigen: not known.

General study results and limits: Percentage of naive T cells showed a strong correlation with TCR beta diversity. Calculation of diversity from one million T cells yielded estimates considered to be underestimates.

It was with a sample-barcoded 5' primer and a J-beta primer mix that a second PCR of about 6 to 12 cycles was run. The authors tagged each cDNA molecule using a template-switch adaptor with 12 random nucleotides. TCRdb itself ran the 5' RACE reads through MiXCR, one entry per CDR3 protein. Of more than 800,000 distinct CDR3 sequences listed, more than 25% are singletons. The authors drew about 9.9 milliliters of peripheral blood from each donor. Input material: blood. The receptor was derived from a woman aged 80 or over in good health.

The chain's CDR3 is CASSLGTMEETQYF. The CDR3 DNA reads TGTGCCAGCAGCTTGGGGACGATGGAAGAGACCCAGTACTTC. The chain combines TRBV5-4 with TRBJ2-5, with D unresolved. The CDR3 loop spans 14 amino acids. V lost 0 bases and J lost 3, with 9 bases in between. From germline, CDR1 is SGHNT and CDR2 YYREEE (reference sequence).